This T cell receptor beta chain was obtained from a study of blood T cell repertoires in COVID-19. In the study's own analysis: The authors estimated nucleated cell counts from reference gene primer amplification. Assay used: immunoSEQ multiplex PCR; TCRdb lists only in-frame clones, some missing. The V and J calls and the clone size are those of that table, but D and trimming were determined from the DNA. The table includes about 310,000 clones, about nine tenths detected once. Trimming pared 8 bases from V and 4 bases from J, leaving 12 bases between. Germline CDR1 and CDR2: LGHNA and YSLEER. CDR3 length equals 13 residues.

The TCR comes from a middle-aged man with active or convalescent COVID-19. Sequencing was performed on peripheral blood. This rearrangement joins TRBV4-3 to TRBJ2-1, with D uncertain. The CDR3 loop reads CASRSTRYNEQFF. The CDR3, as DNA: TGCGCCAGCCGATCGACACGGTACAATGAGCAGTTCTTC.